This passage covers 22 T cell receptor beta chains from one sample sequenced in a study of siplizumab effects on memory and regulatory T cells. Produced via immunoSEQ multiplex PCR; TCRdb's table is partial and in-frame only. The sample includes some 100,000 clones, roughly 94% of them seen just once. Sequenced: Tregs sorted from blood. The receptors derive from a human donor in good health.

This chain links TRBV5-1 with TRBJ2-5, with 11 bases lining up with TRBD2. Per the germline V gene, CDR1 is SGHRS and CDR2 is YFSETQ. V lost 3 bases to trimming and J lost 5 bases; unmatched junction nucleotides: 12. The CDR3 extends over 17 amino acids. CDR3 region: CASSSRAMTSGMETQYF. The CDR3 DNA reads as TGCGCCAGCAGCTCACGGGCTATGACTAGCGGGATGGAGACCCAGTACTTC.

The chain couples TRBV5-6 to TRBJ2-2; D uncertain. The germline V gene encodes CDR1 SGHDT and CDR2 YYEEEE. V was pared by 0 bases and J by 4 bases, with 4 bases between. The CDR3 loop spans 13 amino acids. The CDR3 protein is CASSLGLTGELFF. CDR3 in DNA: TGTGCCAGCAGCTTGGGGCTCACCGGGGAGCTGTTTTTT.

The chain is built from TRBV27 and TRBJ2-5, with no clear D. CDR1 MNHEY and CDR2 SMNVEV come from the germline V gene (reference sequence). Trimming took off 5 bases at V and 4 bases at J, with 8 bases between the two ends. This CDR3 spans 12 amino acids. CDR3 region: CASSPNLETQYF. In DNA, the CDR3 is TGTGCCAGCAGTCCCAACTTAGAGACCCAGTACTTC.

The J gene is TRBJ2-5, the V gene TRBV19, with D tentatively TRBD1 (6 bases). V was cut by 3 bases and J by 4 bases, with 18 bases left in between. The germline V gene has CDR1 LNHDA and CDR2 SQIVND (reference sequence). The CDR3 has 16 amino acids. The DNA of the CDR3 is TGTGCCAGTAGTATCAGGGACAACCTAGGAGGAGAGACCCAGTACTTC. The encoded protein is CASSIRDNLGGETQYF.

This chain connects TRBV18 to TRBJ2-3; 7 bases align to TRBD1. V was clipped by 3 bases and J by 13 bases; unmatched bases: 4. This CDR3 spans 11 amino acids. Per the germline V gene, CDR1 is KGHSH and CDR2 is LQKENI. The CDR3 DNA is TGTGCCAGCTCACCCGACAGGGCAAAGTATTTT. Its translation: CASSPDRAKYF.

To note about this clone: The junction departs from the called germline gene at one end, perhaps through a read error. The chain combines TRBV28 with TRBJ2-1; the D gene is possibly TRBD2 (5 bases). Germline V gene data show CDR1 as MDHEN and CDR2 as SYDVKM. The CDR3 runs 12 residues. The CDR3 DNA reads as TGCACGACGAGCGGTCCTAACAATGAGCAGTTCTTC. It encodes CTTSGPNNEQFF.

This clone was counted a single time. V and J are TRBV18 and TRBJ2-7, with 8 positions matching TRBD1. In germline, CDR1 is KGHSH, CDR2 LQKENI. The CDR3 consists of 17 residues. Trimming removed 3 bases from V and 0 bases from J; junction bases left unmatched: 10. CDR3 sequence reads: CASSPPTGTGSSYEQYF. CDR3 sequence (DNA): TGTGCCAGCTCACCCCCGACCGGGACAGGATCCTCCTACGAGCAGTACTTC.

The chain is built from TRBV28 and TRBJ1-2; TRBD1 might be the D (5 bases). Germline V CDR1 and CDR2: MDHEN, SYDVKM. CDR3 length equals 15 residues. V was trimmed by 1 base and J by 2 bases, leaving 11 bases between them. The CDR3: CASSLLGRANYGYTF. The CDR3 nucleotides are TGTGCCAGCAGTTTATTAGGCAGGGCCAACTATGGCTACACCTTC.

The rearrangement uses TRBV10-2 and TRBJ2-2, with 7 bases that match TRBD2. Germline CDR1 reads WSHSY; CDR2 reads SAAADI. Trimming removed 8 bases from V and 1 base from J; junction bases left unmatched: 7. This CDR3 comprises 15 residues. For the CDR3, the DNA is TGCGCCAGCGTTAGCGGGTTGAGGAACACCGGGGAGCTGTTTTTT. Translating it yields CASVSGLRNTGELFF.

The chain couples TRBV7-2 to TRBJ1-2; 10 bases map to TRBD1. CDR1 is SGHTA, CDR2 FQGNSA, per germline. V gave up 1 base and J gave up 8 bases; unmatched junction bases: 4. CDR3 length equals 14 residues. CDR3 DNA sequence: TGTGCCAGCAGCTTAGGGGGGACAGGGGTAGGCTACACCTTC. Translating gives CASSLGGTGVGYTF.

The rearrangement links TRBV27 to TRBJ2-4; 10 bases agree with TRBD2. Germline CDR1 reads MNHEY; CDR2 reads SMNVEV (reference sequence). J lost 0 bases, V lost 5 bases, and 4 bases had no gene match. The CDR3 spans 16 residues. CDR3 loop: CASSRSSGGAKNIQYF. CDR3 bases: TGTGCCAGCAGTAGATCTAGCGGGGGAGCCAAAAACATTCAGTACTTC.

The rearrangement uses TRBV5-1 and TRBJ2-2; D unclear. CDR1 is SGHRS and CDR2 is YFSETQ in the germline V gene. Trimming took 3 bases from V and 5 from J, leaving 8 bases between them. This CDR3 region has 13 residues. The CDR3, as DNA: TGCGCCAGCAGCTCCCGACCGACCGGGGAGCTGTTTTTT. Protein: CASSSRPTGELFF.

CDR3 nucleotide sequence: TGCGCCAGCAGCTTAACAGGGTCCGGGAACACTGAAGCTTTCTTT. This translates into CASSLTGSGNTEAFF. The chain combines TRBV5-1 with TRBJ1-1; possible D gene TRBD1, 6 bases. Germline V gene data show CDR1 as SGHRS and CDR2 as YFSETQ. This CDR3 comprises 15 residues. Trimming pared 2 bases from V and 1 base from J, leaving 12 bases between.

This chain uses TRBV7-9 with TRBJ2-5; D not resolved. The CDR3 is 14 residues long. Germline loops: CDR1 SEHNR, CDR2 FQNEAQ (reference sequence). V gave up 4 bases and J gave up 8 bases, with 17 bases separating them. CDR3 protein: CASSSDMARVTQYF. The DNA for the CDR3 is TGTGCCAGCAGCTCAGACATGGCTAGGGTTACCCAGTACTTC.

The V and J genes are TRBV10-3 and TRBJ1-3; no definite D call. CDR3 length: 10 amino acids. Germline assignment: CDR1 ENHRY and CDR2 SYGVKD. The V end was cut by 10 bases, the J end by 0 bases, with 1 base between. The CDR3 sequence is CATSGNTIYF. Written as DNA, the CDR3 is TGTGCCACCTCTGGAAACACCATATATTTT.

This chain joins TRBV10-3 and TRBJ2-7; TRBD1 or TRBD2 may be the D gene (5 bases each). From germline, CDR1 is ENHRY and CDR2 SYGVKD. CDR3 length equals 12 residues. Between the trimmed V and J ends, which lost 11 bases and 2 bases, there was a span of 13 bases. For the CDR3, the DNA is TGTGCCGGGGGACGCGGAGCCTACGAGCAGTACTTC. Amino acid sequence: CAGGRGAYEQYF.

The chain has TRBV6-1 and TRBJ2-1; possibly TRBD1 for D (6 bases). V lost 11 bases to trimming and J lost 0 bases, with 17 bases between them. Germline V gene sequence: CDR1 MNHNS, CDR2 SASEGT. The CDR3 runs to 15 residues. DNA for the CDR3: TGTGCCGTTTTAGACAGGTCCCGCTCCTACAATGAGCAGTTCTTC. This sequence encodes CAVLDRSRSYNEQFF.

The sample holds one count of this clone. CDR3 DNA: TGTGCCACCAGCAGAGATCTCACCCTCCTTCAGCCCCAGCATTTT. Protein: CATSRDLTLLQPQHF. V usage is TRBV15 and J usage is TRBJ1-5, with D unresolved. The CDR3 totals 15 residues. From germline, CDR1 is LNHNV and CDR2 YYDKDF (reference sequence). Trimming took 0 bases from V and 6 from J, leaving 12 bases between them.

The rearrangement links TRBV19 to TRBJ2-5; perhaps TRBD1 as D (5 bases). CDR3 size: 13 residues. CDR1 LNHDA and CDR2 SQIVND come from the germline V gene (reference sequence). Trimming took 3 bases from V and 7 from J, leaving 12 bases between them. CDR3 nucleotides: TGTGCCAGTAGTATGGGCCGCCAGGGGACCCAGTACTTC. The encoded protein is CASSMGRQGTQYF.

The chain is built from TRBV30 and TRBJ1-1; D gene ambiguous. Germline CDR1 GTSNPN, CDR2 SVGIG (reference sequence). The CDR3 length is 13 residues. The germline V and J ends were trimmed by 3 bases and 1 base, with 9 bases remaining between them. CDR3: CAWRKMGNTEAFF. DNA for the CDR3: TGTGCCTGGAGAAAAATGGGGAACACTGAAGCTTTCTTT.

This chain uses TRBV19 with TRBJ2-3, with TRBD1 as a possible D gene (6 bases). The CDR3 loop spans 16 amino acids. V was cut by 3 bases and J by 0 bases, with 13 bases left in between. CDR1 LNHDA and CDR2 SQIVND come from the germline V gene (reference sequence). In DNA form, the CDR3 reads TGTGCCAGTAGTATCCTCAGGGGCACTAGCACAGATACGCAGTATTTT. This codes for CASSILRGTSTDTQYF.

The chain is built from TRBV27 and TRBJ2-2; TRBD2 agrees at 8 bases. This CDR3 has 16 residues. V dropped 9 bases and J dropped 4; count of bases not matched to a gene: 13. Germline V CDR1 and CDR2: MNHEY, SMNVEV (reference sequence). CDR3 coding DNA: TGTGCCAGTTGGAGGGCAGGGACTAGATCCACCGGGGAGCTGTTTTTT. Encoded protein: CASWRAGTRSTGELFF.